These 10 T cell receptor beta chains came from one sample sequenced in a study of T cells in Graves' hyperthyroidism and ophthalmopathy. Template material for amplifying TCR beta CDR3 regions consisted of RNA transcripts. When the TCR CDR3 underwent first-round RT-PCR, the HTBI primer set was used. From the multiplex PCR reads, TCRdb called clonotypes with MiXCR, one entry per CDR3 protein. The sample yields around 350,000 distinct CDR3 sequences, less than 15% seen once. Sequences were obtained from blood. The receptors were sampled from a woman between 18 and 29 years old with Graves' hyperthyroidism.

There are many counts of this clonotype. This sequence joins TRBV18 and TRBJ2-1; D is uncertain. Germline-derived CDR1 and CDR2 are KGHSH and LQKENI. Between the trimmed V and J ends, which lost 3 bases and 5 bases, there was a span of 8 bases. The CDR3 extends over 13 amino acids. The CDR3 region is CASSPNGDNEQFF. The CDR3 DNA is TGTGCCAGCTCACCTAACGGAGACAATGAGCAGTTCTTC.

This clonotype was seen ten or more times. An end of the junction differs from the germline gene, which may be a read error. The rearrangement uses TRBV11-2 and TRBJ1-6; tentatively, D is TRBD1 (5 bases). Germline V lookup: CDR1 SGHAT, CDR2 FQNNGV. The CDR3 contains 18 residues. Here the CDR3 DNA reads TGTGCCAGCAGCCACCTCCCCCGGTCCGAGGGGTATAGTTCACCCCTCCACTTT. It translates to CASSHLPRSEGYSSPLHF.

V gene TRBV9 combines with J gene TRBJ2-7; D unclear. Trimming left V 0 bases short and J 2 bases short, with 12 bases between. The CDR3 covers 15 residues. Germline-derived CDR1 and CDR2 are SGDLS and YYNGEE. This CDR3 reads CASSVDTDGAYEQYF. CDR3 DNA sequence: TGTGCCAGCAGCGTAGATACCGATGGGGCCTACGAGCAGTACTTC.

This clonotype was picked up many times. V is TRBV6-1 and J is TRBJ2-3; tentative D call: TRBD2 (6 bases). The CDR3 sequence is 15 residues long. Looked up from germline, CDR1 is MNHNS and CDR2 is SASEGT. Trimming removed 1 base from V and 1 base from J, with 9 bases in between. In DNA, the CDR3 is TGTGCCAGCAGTGAAGAGGGGACTGGCACAGATACGCAGTATTTT. It specifies CASSEEGTGTDTQYF.

This clonotype was observed many times. The rearrangement links TRBV12-3 or TRBV12-4 to TRBJ1-4, with unresolved D. This CDR3 contains 13 residues. V was clipped by 1 base and J by 8 bases, with 8 bases between them. The CDR3 loop reads CASSLVAGEKLFF. DNA of the CDR3: TGTGCCAGCAGTTTAGTAGCGGGCGAAAAACTGTTTTTT.

This clonotype was counted a few times. The chain links TRBV9 to TRBJ2-3; D may be TRBD1 (6 bases). Per the germline V gene, CDR1 is SGDLS and CDR2 is YYNGEE. V lost 0 bases and J lost 3, with 14 bases in between. This CDR3 comprises 16 residues. The CDR3 DNA reads TGTGCCAGCAGCGTAGCAGGGGACAAATATACAGATACGCAGTATTTT. It yields the protein CASSVAGDKYTDTQYF.

This clonotype was seen ten or more times. The rearrangement uses TRBV30 and TRBJ1-1, with D perhaps matching TRBD1 (6 bases). Germline CDR1 and CDR2: GTSNPN and SVGIG (reference sequence). There are 13 residues in the CDR3. The V and J ends lost 1 base and 1 base respectively, with 7 bases between them. CDR3 loop: CAWSEQGNTEAFF. The CDR3 DNA is TGTGCCTGGAGTGAACAGGGGAACACTGAAGCTTTCTTT.

This clonotype was recorded at least ten times. The chain carries TRBV12-3 or TRBV12-4 and TRBJ1-4; weak D call: TRBD1 (6 bases). The CDR3 loop spans 14 amino acids. V was trimmed by 3 bases and J by 7 bases, leaving 12 bases between them. CDR3 region: CASSLPGHPEKLFF. Here the CDR3 DNA reads TGTGCCAGCAGTTTGCCGGGACACCCTGAAAAACTGTTTTTT.

In this sample, this clonotype turned up a few times. This CDR3 fails to terminate in the conserved phenylalanine or tryptophan, so it likely reflects a read error. The rearrangement links TRBV7-3 to TRBJ1-1, with a weak D call TRBD1 (6 bases). CDR3 length equals 17 residues. The germline V gene encodes CDR1 SGHTA and CDR2 FQGTGA. V lost 5 bases to trimming and J lost 0 bases, with 19 bases between them. CDR3: CASSLRHGGAMNTEAFL. As DNA, the CDR3 is TGTGCCAGCAGCCTACGACATGGGGGGGCCATGAACACTGAAGCTTTCCTT.

This clonotype occurred many times. The chain employs TRBV3-1 and TRBJ2-1, with D possibly TRBD2 on 6 matching bases. This CDR3 is built from 13 residues. In germline, CDR1 is LGHDT, CDR2 YNNKEL (reference sequence). V was cut by 4 bases and J by 9 bases, with 13 bases left in between. The CDR3 is CASSRTTPSEQFF. The DNA for the CDR3 is TGTGCCAGCAGCCGGACTACCCCCAGTGAGCAGTTCTTC.